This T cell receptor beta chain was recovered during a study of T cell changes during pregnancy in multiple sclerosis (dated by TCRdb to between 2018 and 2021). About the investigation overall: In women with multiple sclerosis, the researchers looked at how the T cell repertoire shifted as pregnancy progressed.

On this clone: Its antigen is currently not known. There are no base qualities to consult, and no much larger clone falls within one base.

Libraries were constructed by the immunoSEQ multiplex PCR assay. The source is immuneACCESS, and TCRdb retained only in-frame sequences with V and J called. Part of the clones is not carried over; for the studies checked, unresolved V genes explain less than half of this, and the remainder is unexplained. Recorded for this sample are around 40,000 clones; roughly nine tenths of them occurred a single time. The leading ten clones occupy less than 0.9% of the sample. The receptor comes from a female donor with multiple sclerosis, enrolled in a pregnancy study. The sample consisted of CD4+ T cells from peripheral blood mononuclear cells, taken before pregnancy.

The CDR3 protein: CASSREGADTQYF. The bases read TGTGCCAGCAGCCGCGAGGGGGCAGATACGCAGTATTTT. The rearrangement joined TRBV6-1 to TRBJ2-3; matching of 6 bases hints at TRBD1 as the D gene. V is reduced by 6 bases and J by 4 bases, leaving a spacing of 11 bases between them. The CDR3 measures 13 amino acids from cysteine to phenylalanine. This entry keeps only the CDR3 DNA: 39 bases, framed from base 1. CDR1 and CDR2 were assigned from the germline V gene as MNHNS and SASEGT.